This T cell receptor beta chain is drawn from a study of regulatory T cells in long-lasting Graves disease. As regards this clonotype: Its matching antigen is unknown.

The time point: newly diagnosed GD, antithyroid drugs for less than 3 months. From PBMCs, RNA was extracted and then used to make the TCR library. Study results and limitations: Limited samples may have lowered accuracy.

The germline V and J ends were trimmed by 3 bases and 0 bases, with 7 bases remaining between them. Per the germline V gene, CDR1 is SGHDT and CDR2 is YYEEEE. The CDR3 contains 14 residues. Through Arm-PCR of CDR3 regions and iRepertoire HTBI primers, TCR beta libraries were built. MiXCR, run by TCRdb on the multiplex PCR reads, gives a single entry per CDR3 protein. The table has some 500,000 distinct CDR3 sequences, about 14% seen once. This sample was shared with a second study, whose subject was T cells in Graves' hyperthyroidism and ophthalmopathy. As reported in that work: Diagnoses were established using clinical symptoms, serum thyroxine and TRAb, thyroid ultrasound and orbital computed tomography.

The chain has TRBV5-6 and TRBJ1-5; D call uncertain. This clonotype was sampled from a man aged 25 to 40 with Graves disease. Specimen: peripheral blood mononuclear cells (PBMCs), collected at new diagnosis, from a patient treated with antithyroid drugs. The CDR3 nucleotides read TGTGCCAGCAGCTCGGGAGTTAGCAATCAGCCCCAGCATTTT. Translating gives CASSSGVSNQPQHF.